This record covers a single T cell receptor (beta chain). No antigen is known for it. The V segment lost 7 bases and the J segment 1 base; nucleotides outside the gene matches: 9. Looked up from germline, CDR1 is SEHNR and CDR2 is FQNEAQ (reference sequence). The CDR3 length is 15 residues. The data stem from a study of shared clonotypes between healthy human individuals. The study, taken as a whole, reports: Among non-shared clonotypes, generation probabilities were lower than among those shared by all four donors.

Here immunoSEQ multiplex PCR was the method, and the copy in TCRdb shows in-frame clones only, minus some. The sample has about 590,000 clones, 95% seen once. Naive CD8 cells lacked CD45RO and underwent positive selection for CCR7, leaving out terminally differentiated effector memory CD45RA+ cells. The receptor's source is a woman in her twenties or thirties in good health. The sequencing input was naive CD8+ T cells sorted from blood. V usage is TRBV7-9 and J usage is TRBJ1-1; 7 bases line up with TRBD1. CDR3 protein: CASNLQGRPNTEAFF. In DNA, the CDR3 is TGTGCCAGCAACCTACAGGGGCGACCGAACACTGAAGCTTTCTTT.